Each of the 7 T cell receptor beta chains below was sequenced from the same sample in a study of T cell responses to AZD1222 COVID-19 vaccine. Only in-frame clones appear in the TCRdb table, and some are missing; sequencing was by immunoSEQ multiplex PCR. The table records 100,000 to 120,000 clones, roughly 87% of them present only once. The input for sequencing was peripheral blood, taken on day 0 of AZD1222 vaccination. The receptors here all came from an adult in good health.

This chain uses TRBV7-8 with TRBJ1-5; 7 bases are a match to TRBD1. Germline assignment: CDR1 SGHVS and CDR2 FQNEAQ. This CDR3 has 18 residues. V dropped 3 bases and J dropped 0; count of bases not matched to a gene: 11. The CDR3 protein is CASSFYFIGTDSNQPQHF. The CDR3, as DNA: TGTGCCAGCAGCTTTTACTTCATAGGGACAGATAGCAATCAGCCCCAGCATTTT.

This chain joins TRBV7-2 and TRBJ1-1, with a tentative D call TRBD1 (5 bases). There are 15 residues in the CDR3. Trimming took off 5 bases at V and 2 bases at J, with 15 bases between the two ends. CDR1 is SGHTA and CDR2 is FQGNSA in the germline V gene. The CDR3 DNA sequence: TGTGCCAGCAGCGGACGGGGACGAGGTAACACTGAAGCTTTCTTT. Translated: CASSGRGRGNTEAFF.

V gene TRBV7-9 combines with J gene TRBJ2-5, with 7 bases aligning to TRBD2. Germline loops: CDR1 SEHNR, CDR2 FQNEAQ (reference sequence). V was clipped by 0 bases and J by 4 bases; unmatched bases: 8. The CDR3 is 16 residues long. CDR3 coding DNA: TGTGCCAGCAGCTTAGCGTTACGGGGGGTTCGAGAGACCCAGTACTTC. Translating it yields CASSLALRGVRETQYF. The full variable domain, its missing parts supplied by reference TRBV7-9 and TRBJ2-5, is DTGVSQNPRHKITKRGQNVTFRCDPISEHNRLYWYRQTLGQGPEFLTYFQNEAQLEKSRLLSDRFSAERPKGSFSTLEIQRTEQGDSAMYLCASSLALRGVRETQYFGPGTRLLVL.

The V gene is TRBV5-1, the J gene TRBJ2-1, with D unclear. The V end was cut by 4 bases, the J end by 0 bases, with 5 bases between. The CDR3 length is 13 residues. Germline CDR1 and CDR2: SGHRS and YFSETQ. The CDR3 DNA reads as TGCGCCAGCAGCGGGGACTCCTACAATGAGCAGTTCTTC. Translation gives CASSGDSYNEQFF.

The chain has TRBV25-1 and TRBJ1-2; D gene ambiguous. V was trimmed by 2 bases and J by 4 bases, leaving 8 bases between them. CDR1 and CDR2 (germline): MGHDK, SYGVNS. The CDR3 length is 13 residues. As DNA, the CDR3 is TGTGCCAGCAGTGAAAAACTAGGCTATGGCTACACCTTC. This gives the protein CASSEKLGYGYTF.

This clone has at least ten counts. This sequence joins TRBV29-1 and TRBJ2-7; D is unclear. This CDR3 is 12 amino acids long. Trimming shortened V by 3 bases and J by 6 bases, and 12 bases separated the two germline ends. CDR1 SQVTM and CDR2 ANQGSEA come from the germline V gene. CDR3 amino acids: CSVEPRQGEQYF. CDR3 in DNA: TGCAGCGTTGAGCCCCGTCAAGGCGAGCAGTACTTC.

The V gene is TRBV3-1 (or the pseudogene TRBV3-2), the J gene TRBJ1-5; D gene unclear. With 1 base removed from V and 5 bases from J, the gap between germline ends came to 12 bases. Germline values: CDR1 LGHDT, CDR2 YNNKEL (reference sequence). The CDR3 is 15 amino acids. The CDR3 sequence: CASSQGGRTYQPQHF. Here the CDR3 DNA reads TGTGCCAGCAGCCAAGGAGGACGGACTTATCAGCCCCAGCATTTT.